A single sample gave rise to the 17 T cell receptor beta chains below, sequenced in a study of cytomegalovirus exposure and HLA in healthy donors. Repertoires were generated with immunoSEQ multiplex PCR, while TCRdb's copy carries only in-frame clones and drops some. The sample shows more than 200,000 clones, about 88% of them seen only once. The sample comprised PBMCs. The receptors were gathered from a man between 18 and 35 years old in good health and CMV-seropositive.

The table lists this clone with a count of one. V is TRBV2 and J is TRBJ2-5; D is uncertain. The CDR3 has 16 amino acids. Looked up from germline, CDR1 is SNHLY and CDR2 is FYNNEI. The germline V and J ends were trimmed by 4 bases and 1 base, with 16 bases remaining between them. CDR3 bases: TGTGCCAGCAGTGGGTATGCCGTGTTCTCCCAAGAGACCCAGTACTTC. This codes for CASSGYAVFSQETQYF.

The chain uses TRBV5-4 and TRBJ2-5; D not resolved. Germline lookup yields CDR1 SGHNT and CDR2 YYREEE (reference sequence). CDR3 length: 14 amino acids. V was pared by 0 bases and J by 0 bases, with 6 bases between. For the CDR3, the DNA is TGTGCCAGCAGCTTGGGGATCAACCAAGAGACCCAGTACTTC. It yields the protein CASSLGINQETQYF.

J is TRBJ1-5 and V is TRBV19; 8 bases fit TRBD1. The V segment lost 10 bases and the J segment 2 bases; nucleotides outside the gene matches: 10. The CDR3 totals 15 residues. The germline V gene has CDR1 LNHDA and CDR2 SQIVND (reference sequence). The CDR3 sequence is CATLPGGRGNQPQHF. In nucleotides, the CDR3 is TGTGCCACACTTCCAGGGGGCAGGGGCAATCAGCCCCAGCATTTT.

The CDR3 nucleotides read TGTGCCTGGAGTCCGTGGTCGGGAGGGCCGTTCAGTGAGCAGTTCTTC. Protein product: CAWSPWSGGPFSEQFF. This rearrangement joins TRBV30 to TRBJ2-1, with 8 bases identical to TRBD2. The CDR3 is 16 amino acids. Trimming took 2 bases from V and 9 from J; bases not matched to a gene: 15. CDR1 is GTSNPN and CDR2 is SVGIG in the germline V gene (reference sequence).

The V and J genes are TRBV5-1 and TRBJ2-7, with 7 bases identical to TRBD1. Trimming took 5 bases from V and 4 from J; bases not matched to a gene: 3. The V gene's germline CDR1 is SGHRS and CDR2 YFSETQ. CDR3 length: 12 amino acids. The DNA for the CDR3 is TGCGCCAGCAGTGGGACAGATTACGAGCAGTACTTC. Translating it yields CASSGTDYEQYF. Supplemented by reference TRBV5-1 and TRBJ2-7, the full variable domain reads KAGVTQTPRYLIKTRGQQVTLSCSPISGHRSVSWYQQTPGQGLQFLFEYFSETQRNKGNFPGRFSGRQFSNSRSEMNVSTLELGDSALYLCASSGTDYEQYFGPGTRLTVT.

This chain links TRBV2 with TRBJ2-4; D possibly corresponds to TRBD2 (6 bases). CDR1 is SNHLY and CDR2 is FYNNEI in the germline V gene. The CDR3 is 17 amino acids. Trimming took 1 base from V and 3 from J, leaving 16 bases between them. This CDR3 reads CASSEVLGDLVKNIQYF. CDR3 in DNA: TGTGCCAGCAGTGAAGTATTAGGGGACTTAGTCAAAAACATTCAGTACTTC.

In its sample, this clone was seen once. J is TRBJ2-2 and V is TRBV4-1; no clear D. CDR1 and CDR2 (germline): MGHRA, YSYEKL. Deletions cut 1 base from V and 8 bases from J, with 8 bases between. The CDR3 has 13 amino acids. CDR3 sequence: CASSQATFGELFF. The CDR3 DNA reads as TGCGCCAGCAGCCAAGCGACATTTGGGGAGCTGTTTTTT.

The chain uses TRBV5-4 and TRBJ1-2; TRBD1 might be the D (6 bases). This CDR3 region has 15 residues. The V gene lost 4 bases and the J gene lost 7 bases, with 20 bases spanning the gap. The germline V gene encodes CDR1 SGHNT and CDR2 YYREEE (reference sequence). DNA of the CDR3: TGTGCCAGCAGCGCCAAGGAGGGGGGCGCGCGTGGCTACACCTTC. Encoded protein: CASSAKEGGARGYTF. Combining the CDR3 with reference TRBV5-4 and TRBJ1-2 gives the whole variable domain ETGVTQSPTHLIKTRGQQVTLRCSSQSGHNTVSWYQQALGQGPQFIFQYYREEENGRGNFPPRFSGLQFPNYSSELNVNALELDDSALYLCASSAKEGGARGYTFGSGTRLTVV.

The rearrangement uses TRBV6-1 and TRBJ1-5; a weak D match, TRBD1 (6 bases). CDR1 and CDR2 (germline): MNHNS, SASEGT. Trimming shortened V by 9 bases and J by 2 bases, and 17 bases separated the two germline ends. The CDR3 loop spans 15 amino acids. The CDR3 nucleotides are TGTGCCAGTGGACAGAGTTCATACGGCAATCAGCCCCAGCATTTT. Its translation is CASGQSSYGNQPQHF.

The chain has TRBV5-6 and TRBJ1-1; D call uncertain. From germline, CDR1 is SGHDT and CDR2 YYEEEE. The CDR3 consists of 15 residues. V was trimmed by 3 bases and J by 8 bases, leaving 20 bases between them. CDR3: CASSSLRSGGLEAFF. The CDR3 coding sequence is TGTGCCAGCAGCTCCCTTCGATCGGGAGGGTTGGAAGCTTTCTTT.

The chain uses TRBV30 and TRBJ2-3, with D perhaps matching TRBD1 or TRBD2 (6 bases each). Trimming took off 0 bases at V and 0 bases at J, with 13 bases between the two ends. The CDR3 length is 16 residues. The germline V gene encodes CDR1 GTSNPN and CDR2 SVGIG (reference sequence). The DNA for the CDR3 is TGTGCCTGGAGTGTTAGGGGGGTGATTAGCACAGATACGCAGTATTTT. It encodes CAWSVRGVISTDTQYF.

The chain recombines TRBV7-9 with TRBJ2-1; 11 bases align to TRBD2. This CDR3 is 15 amino acids long. The ends lost 2 bases at V and 6 bases at J; junction bases unmatched: 3. Germline V lookup: CDR1 SEHNR, CDR2 FQNEAQ (reference sequence). The CDR3 region is CASSLRLAGGNEQFF. In nucleotides, the CDR3 is TGTGCCAGCAGCTTACGGCTAGCGGGAGGCAATGAGCAGTTCTTC.

The chain has TRBV5-4 and TRBJ1-2, with D tentatively TRBD1 (6 bases). V lost 2 bases and J lost 0, with 14 bases in between. Germline CDR1 reads SGHNT; CDR2 reads YYREEE (reference sequence). The CDR3 is made up of 16 amino acids. The CDR3 sequence is CASSLRGQEANYGYTF. The CDR3, as DNA: TGTGCCAGCAGCTTAAGGGGACAAGAAGCTAACTATGGCTACACCTTC.

This clone was picked up one time. V usage is TRBV6-5 and J usage is TRBJ1-5, with TRBD1 as a possible D gene (5 bases). Germline V gives CDR1 MNHEY, CDR2 SVGAGI. V was trimmed by 6 bases and J by 0 bases, leaving 12 bases between them. This CDR3 has 15 residues. CDR3 sequence reads: CASSKRQNSNQPQHF. As DNA, the CDR3 is TGTGCCAGCAGCAAACGACAGAATAGCAATCAGCCCCAGCATTTT.

The chain couples TRBV30 to TRBJ1-2; unclear D gene. This CDR3 region has 13 residues. Trimming left V 0 bases short and J 6 bases short, with 11 bases between. Germline V lookup: CDR1 GTSNPN, CDR2 SVGIG (reference sequence). The CDR3 bases are TGTGCCTGGAGTGTGGTGCAGAATCATGGCTACACCTTC. Translated, it gives CAWSVVQNHGYTF.

V gene TRBV10-3 combines with J gene TRBJ2-5; 10 bases are shared with TRBD2. Trimming took 10 bases from V and 4 from J; bases not matched to a gene: 12. CDR3 length equals 15 residues. Per germline, CDR1 ENHRY and CDR2 SYGVKD. The CDR3 is CATQGGLAGAETQYF. The CDR3 DNA follows: TGTGCCACCCAAGGTGGCCTAGCGGGAGCAGAGACCCAGTACTTC.

V is TRBV6-1 and J is TRBJ1-2, with a tentative D call TRBD1 (6 bases). Germline CDR1 is MNHNS and CDR2 is SASEGT. The length of the CDR3 is 13 residues. The V and J ends lost 5 bases and 6 bases respectively, with 13 bases between them. The CDR3 sequence: CASSPRGADGYTF. CDR3 coding DNA: TGTGCCAGCAGTCCTCGGGGGGCAGATGGCTACACCTTC.